This TCR beta chain was sequenced during a study of CD8+ T cells in alopecia areata. The CDR3 covers 11 residues. Germline CDR1 GTSNPN, CDR2 SVGIG (reference sequence). Trimming removed 3 bases from V and 1 base from J, with 3 bases in between. The treatment denotes: oral pan-JAK inhibitor, 5-10 mg twice daily. Sorting of PBMCs yielded the CD4+ and CD8+ T cells. Sequencing templates came from extracted RNA that was reverse transcribed into cDNA. The protocol was immunoSEQ multiplex PCR, while the TCRdb copy is restricted to in-frame clones and leaves out a portion. The table shows under 300,000 clones, with about 60% occurring only once.

The chain has TRBV30 and TRBJ1-1; D is uncertain. The receptor comes from a human donor with alopecia areata. The material was CD4+ T cells sorted from blood, obtained around week 54, from a patient treated with tofacitinib. The CDR3 protein is CAWRWNTEAFF. In DNA, the CDR3 is TGTGCCTGGAGGTGGAACACTGAAGCTTTCTTT.